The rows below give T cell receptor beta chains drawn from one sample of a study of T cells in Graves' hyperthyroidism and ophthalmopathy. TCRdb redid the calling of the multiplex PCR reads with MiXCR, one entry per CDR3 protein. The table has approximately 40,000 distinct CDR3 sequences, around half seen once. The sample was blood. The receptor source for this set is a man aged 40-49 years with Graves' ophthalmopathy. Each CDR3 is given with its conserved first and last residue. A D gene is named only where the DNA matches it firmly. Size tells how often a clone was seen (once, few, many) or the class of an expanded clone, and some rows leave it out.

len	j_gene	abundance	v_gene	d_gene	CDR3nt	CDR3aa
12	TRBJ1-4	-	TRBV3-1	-	TGTGCCAGCAGCCATTGGGGTGAAAAACTGTTTTTT	CASSHWGEKLFF
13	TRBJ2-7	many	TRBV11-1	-	TGTGCCAGCAGCTTAGGCAACTCCTACGAGCAGTACTTC	CASSLGNSYEQYF
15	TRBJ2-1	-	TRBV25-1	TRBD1	TGTGCTAGAGACAGGACAGGGTGGTCCTACAATGAGCAGTTCTTC	CARDRTGWSYNEQFF
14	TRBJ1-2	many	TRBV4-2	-	TGTGCCAGCAGCCAAGTTACAGGCAACTATGGCTACACCTTC	CASSQVTGNYGYTF
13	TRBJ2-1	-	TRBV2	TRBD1	TGTGCCAGCAGAGTCCGGACAGGGTATGAGCAGTTCTTC	CASRVRTGYEQFF
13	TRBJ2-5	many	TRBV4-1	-	TGCGCCAGCAGCTCGGACCTGGGGAAGACCCAGTACTTC	CASSSDLGKTQYF
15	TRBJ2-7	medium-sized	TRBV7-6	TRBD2	TGTGCCAGCAGCCCCCAAGCGGGAGGGGCCTACGAGCAGTACTTC	CASSPQAGGAYEQYF
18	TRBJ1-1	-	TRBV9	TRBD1	TGTGCCAGCAGCAACCGGGACAGGTCTTGCGGGGGGTACAATGAGCAGTTCTTT	CASSNRDRSCGGYNEQFF
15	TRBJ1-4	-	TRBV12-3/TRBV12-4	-	TGTGCCAGCAGCCCTAGGGCCTGGGGTAATGAAAAACTGTTTTTT	CASSPRAWGNEKLFF
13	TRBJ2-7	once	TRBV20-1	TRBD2	TGCAGTGCTAGGTCTAGCGGGATGTACGAGCAGTACTTC	CSARSSGMYEQYF
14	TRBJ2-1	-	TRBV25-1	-	TGTGCCAGCAGTAAGAGTACGGGCATCGATGAGCAGTTCTTC	CASSKSTGIDEQFF
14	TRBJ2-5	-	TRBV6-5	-	TGTGCCAGCAGTTACTCGGCAGGGAAAGAGACCCAGTACTTC	CASSYSAGKETQYF
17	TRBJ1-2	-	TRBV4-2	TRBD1	TGTGCCAGCAGCCCGACGTCCGGGACAGGGCTTTTCTATGGCTACACCTTC	CASSPTSGTGLFYGYTF
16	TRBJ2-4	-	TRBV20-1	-	TGCAGTGCTAGAGAGACGGGGGGCTTGGCCAAAAACATTCAGTACTTC	CSARETGGLAKNIQYF
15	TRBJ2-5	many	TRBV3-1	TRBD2	TGTGCCAGCAGCCCTCCAGGTGCGGGGGAAGAGACCCAGTACTTC	CASSPPGAGEETQYF
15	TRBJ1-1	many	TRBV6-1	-	TGTGCCAGCAGTGAAGCAGTGCCGGGGAACACTGAAGCTTTCTTT	CASSEAVPGNTEAFF
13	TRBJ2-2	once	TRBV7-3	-	TGTGCCAGCAGCCAAGATCCAGGCGGGGAGCTGTTTTTT	CASSQDPGGELFF
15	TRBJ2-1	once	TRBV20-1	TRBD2	TGCAGTGCTACCTTAGCGGGTCCCTCCTACAATGAGCAGTTCTTC	CSATLAGPSYNEQFF
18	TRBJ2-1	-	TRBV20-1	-	TGCAGTGCTAGAGGACTCATGCGACTTGGCACCCAGGACAATGAGCAGTTCTTC	CSARGLMRLGTQDNEQFF
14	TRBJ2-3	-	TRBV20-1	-	TGCAGTGCTCAGACAGTGGGAGGCACAGATACGCAGTATTTT	CSAQTVGGTDTQYF
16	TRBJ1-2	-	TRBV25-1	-	TGTGCCAGCAGTGAATATAAGGGGGACAACAACTATGGCTACACCTTC	CASSEYKGDNNYGYTF
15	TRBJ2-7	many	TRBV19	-	TGTGCCAGTAGCCCCCTTTCAGGAATTGGCTACGAGCAGTACTTC	CASSPLSGIGYEQYF
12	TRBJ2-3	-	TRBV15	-	TGTGCCACATCAAGTATCGGAGATATGCAGTATTTT	CATSSIGDMQYF
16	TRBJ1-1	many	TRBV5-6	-	TGTGCCAGCGGCTTGATGGGACATTACATGAACACTGAAGCTTTCTTT	CASGLMGHYMNTEAFF
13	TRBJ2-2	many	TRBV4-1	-	TGCGCCAGCAGCCAAGAGAACGCCGGGGAGCTGTTTTTT	CASSQENAGELFF
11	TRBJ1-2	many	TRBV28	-	TGTGCCAGCAGACAGAACTATGGCTACACCTTC	CASRQNYGYTF
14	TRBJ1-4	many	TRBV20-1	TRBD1	TGCAGTGCTAGAACCGGGACAGGGGATGAAAAACTGTTTTTT	CSARTGTGDEKLFF
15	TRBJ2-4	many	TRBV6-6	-	TGTGCCAGCGCACCCCTATATCTAGCCAAAAACATTCAGTACTTC	CASAPLYLAKNIQYF
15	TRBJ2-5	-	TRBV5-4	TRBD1	TGTGCCAGCAGCACCCGGACAGGGGGCGGGGAGACCCAGTGCTTC	CASSTRTGGGETQCF
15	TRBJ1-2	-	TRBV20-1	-	TGCAGTGCTAGTGAACCCCTAGCGGGATCCTTTGGCTACACCTTC	CSASEPLAGSFGYTF
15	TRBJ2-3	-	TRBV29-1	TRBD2	TGCAGCGTTGGGGGGAGTGGGACTAGGAAAGGTACGCAGTATTTT	CSVGGSGTRKGTQYF
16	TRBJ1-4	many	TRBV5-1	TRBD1	TGCGCCAGCAGCTTGGAGGGGGCGGGTTCGAACGAAAAACTGTTTTTT	CASSLEGAGSNEKLFF
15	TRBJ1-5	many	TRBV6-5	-	TGTGCCAGCAGTTTACAGGGAGGGAGCAATCAGCCCCAGCATTTT	CASSLQGGSNQPQHF
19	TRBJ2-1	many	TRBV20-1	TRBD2	TGCAGTGCTAGTCGTCCGGGACTAGCTCTAACTGTACACTACAATGAGCAGTTCTTC	CSASRPGLALTVHYNEQFF
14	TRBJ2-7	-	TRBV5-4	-	TGTGCCAGCAGCTTGAGTGATAGTCCGGGCGAGCAGTACTTC	CASSLSDSPGEQYF
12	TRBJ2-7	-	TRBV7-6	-	TGTGCCAGCAGCAGCGGAGGAGCCGAGCAGTACTTC	CASSSGGAEQYF
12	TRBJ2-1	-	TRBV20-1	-	TGCAGTGCTAGTGTGAACGTGGAGGAGCAGTTCTTC	CSASVNVEEQFF
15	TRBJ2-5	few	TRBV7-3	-	TGTGCCAGCAGCTTGGGACTGGGTGGGGAAGAGATCCAGTACTTC	CASSLGLGGEEIQYF
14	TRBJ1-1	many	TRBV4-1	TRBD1	TGCGCCAGCAAACCAACAGGGGTATACACTGAAGCTTTCTTT	CASKPTGVYTEAFF
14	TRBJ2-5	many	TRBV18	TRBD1	TGTGCCAGCTCTGGACAGGGATTAAGTGAGACCCAGTACTTC	CASSGQGLSETQYF
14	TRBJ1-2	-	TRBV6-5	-	TGTGCCAGCAGTTACGGTCCACAGAACTATGGCTACACCTTC	CASSYGPQNYGYTF
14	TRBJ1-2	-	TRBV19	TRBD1	TGTGCCAGTAGTATTTTAACAGGGGGAGATGGCTACACCTTC	CASSILTGGDGYTF
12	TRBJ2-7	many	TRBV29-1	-	TGCAGCGTTATCGGGGGAATAGGTGAGCAGTACTTC	CSVIGGIGEQYF
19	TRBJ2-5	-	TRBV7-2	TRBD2	TGTGCCAGCAGCATCCCTAGCGGGGCCAGCCCCCGCGTTCAAGAGACCCAGTACTTC	CASSIPSGASPRVQETQYF
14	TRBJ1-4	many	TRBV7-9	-	TGTGCCAGCAGCTCCGGGGCCTATAATGAAAAACTGTTTTTT	CASSSGAYNEKLFF
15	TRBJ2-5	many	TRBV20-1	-	TGCAGTGCTAGAGGGGTGGGCGGGAAACAAGAGACCCAGTACTTC	CSARGVGGKQETQYF
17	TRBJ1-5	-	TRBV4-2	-	TGTGCCAGCAGCTCCCAAGGGGGGGGCCGGAGTGGTCAGCCCCAGCATTTT	CASSSQGGGRSGQPQHF
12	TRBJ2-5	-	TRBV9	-	TGTGCCAGCGGGGGGGGCGGGGAGACCCAGTACTTC	CASGGGGETQYF
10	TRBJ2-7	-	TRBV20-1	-	TGCAGTGCTAGCGGAAACGAGCAGTACTTC	CSASGNEQYF
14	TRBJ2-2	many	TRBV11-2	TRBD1	TGTGCCAGCAGTTCCCACAGGGGCACCGGGGAGCTGTTTTTT	CASSSHRGTGELFF
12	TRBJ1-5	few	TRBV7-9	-	TGTGCCAGCAGTCGGCTCGATCAGCCCCAGCATTTT	CASSRLDQPQHF
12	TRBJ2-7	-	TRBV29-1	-	TGCAGCGTTGGGGGGAGAGGCCACGAGCAGTACTTC	CSVGGRGHEQYF
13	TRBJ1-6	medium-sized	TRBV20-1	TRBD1	TGCAGTGCTGGGACAGGGTGGGATTCACCCCTCCACTTT	CSAGTGWDSPLHF
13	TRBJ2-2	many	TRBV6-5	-	TGTGCCACCTCGACTTATCTCACCGGGGAGCTGTTTTTT	CATSTYLTGELFF
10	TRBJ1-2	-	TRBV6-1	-	TGTGCCAGCAGGGAAGATGGCTACACCTTC	CASREDGYTF
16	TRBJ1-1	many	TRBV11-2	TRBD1	TGTGCCAGCAGGTTTGCGGGCGGGACAGGGGACACTGAAGCTTTCTTT	CASRFAGGTGDTEAFF
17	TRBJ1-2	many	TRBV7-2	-	TGTGCCAGCAGCTTAGCCCCGGGAACCAGAGCGCGGGGTGGCTACACCTTC	CASSLAPGTRARGGYTF
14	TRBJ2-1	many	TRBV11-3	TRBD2	TGTGCCAGCAGCTTAGAACTAGCGGACAATGAGCAGTTCTTC	CASSLELADNEQFF